Sequencing of this T cell receptor (beta chain) was carried out in a study of vaccination and CD4 T cells after COVID-19. On the study more broadly: Taking of post-vaccine samples occurred a median around 70 days after dose two (range 14 to 241). Researchers treated cells with overlapping spike peptides taken from SARS-CoV-2, HCoV-NL63, HCoV-OC43 and HCoV-229E. The control cultures got either a CEFX pool, an HIV-1 Nef pool, or no peptide at all.

Treatment reported: approximately nine-day PBMC culture with coronavirus spike peptide pools or control peptides (ViraFEST assay). Findings and caveats of the study: The study sampled relatively few convalescent patients and omitted early post-infection timepoints.

Germline loops: CDR1 SEHNR, CDR2 FQNEAQ (reference sequence). Trimming stripped 6 bases from V and 0 bases from J, with 8 bases between. CDR3 length: 13 amino acids. Researchers used the Oncomine TCR Beta short-read assay to sequence DNA from cultured CD4+ T cells. TCRdb independently ran MiXCR on the PCR reads; one entry per CDR3 protein. The data contain around 25,000 distinct CDR3 sequences, 60% of them singletons. About this clonotype: Its antigen remains unknown.

The sample in question was CD4+ T cells from blood, cultured in vitro, obtained after SARS-CoV-2 vaccination. The chain has TRBV7-9 and TRBJ1-2; no clear D. The receptor comes from a human donor who received a COVID-19 vaccine. CDR3 residues: CASRNAANYGYTF. In nucleotides, the CDR3 is TGTGCCAGCAGAAATGCCGCTAACTATGGCTACACCTTC.